This TCR beta chain appears in the sequencing data of a study of cytomegalovirus exposure and HLA in healthy donors. The study's findings and limits: When a later analysis compared HLA-associated TCR beta chains with equally common others, the HLA-associated chains turned out to be more clonally expanded and to have lower generation probabilities.

PCR used 60 Vbeta primers and 13 Jbeta primers. Sequencing was performed with immunoSEQ multiplex PCR; in TCRdb, only in-frame clones are kept and a portion is missing. The repertoire consists of over 150,000 clones, with approximately 74% occurring once and the leading ten covering under 3.5%. A note on this clone: Its target is unknown.

Looked up from germline, CDR1 is SGHDN and CDR2 is FVKESK. The CDR3 contains 12 residues. Losses at the gene ends were 3 bases for V and 14 bases for J; bases not matched to a gene: 6. Material for sequencing was PBMCs. J is TRBJ2-1 and V is TRBV14; 8 bases are shared with TRBD1. The clonotype was recovered from a woman younger than 45 in good health and CMV-seronegative. As DNA, the CDR3 is TGTGCCAGCAGCCAGGAACAGGGGGTGGAGTTCTTC. Its translation is CASSQEQGVEFF.